The 18 T cell receptor beta chains in this list originate from one sample, sequenced in a study of cytomegalovirus exposure and HLA in healthy donors. With 60 Vbeta and 13 Jbeta primers, the PCR was carried out. Clones were read by immunoSEQ multiplex PCR, and TCRdb kept only the in-frame ones, dropping some. The sample records 75,000 to 90,000 clones, over 65% being singletons. The sequencing sample was made of PBMCs. The receptor set was obtained from a man aged 45-65 years in good health and CMV-seronegative.

The CDR3 nucleotides are TGTGCCAGCAGCCTGAGCGGGGGACCGCGGGAGCAGTACTTC. This translates into CASSLSGGPREQYF. This sequence joins TRBV11-2 and TRBJ2-7, with 8 bases that match TRBD2. V lost 5 bases and J lost 7; bases outside the gene matches: 10. Germline-derived CDR1 and CDR2 are SGHAT and FQNNGV. This CDR3 is 14 amino acids long.

V usage is TRBV28 and J usage is TRBJ2-1; a weak D match, TRBD1 (6 bases). This CDR3 comprises 14 residues. V lost 6 bases and J 6 bases, leaving 15 bases between the germline ends. Per the germline V gene, CDR1 is MDHEN and CDR2 is SYDVKM. The CDR3: CASRLQGTPNEQFF. CDR3 DNA: TGTGCCAGCAGGCTACAGGGAACCCCCAATGAGCAGTTCTTC.

The J gene is TRBJ2-7, the V gene TRBV7-6, with 7 bases aligning to TRBD1. Looked up from germline, CDR1 is SGHVS and CDR2 is FNYEAQ. Trimming at V came to 5 bases and at J to 0 bases, leaving 4 bases not matched to a gene. This CDR3 has 14 residues. The CDR3 protein is CASSERDSSYEQYF. The CDR3 DNA follows: TGTGCCAGCAGCGAACGGGACAGCTCCTACGAGCAGTACTTC.

This clone was found a few times. V gene TRBV2 combines with J gene TRBJ1-5; TRBD1 is a possible D gene (6 bases). The CDR3 sequence is 14 residues long. In germline, CDR1 is SNHLY, CDR2 FYNNEI. V lost 0 bases and J 4 bases, leaving 7 bases between the germline ends. The CDR3 region has the DNA TGTGCCAGCAGTGAAGCTCAGGGGAATCAGCCCCAGCATTTT. Protein product: CASSEAQGNQPQHF.

This clone was recorded once. CDR3 DNA: TGTGCCAGCAGCGTAGCGTCGGTCTTCCCCGGGGAGCTGTTTTTT. Translation gives CASSVASVFPGELFF. The rearrangement links TRBV9 to TRBJ2-2; D is uncertain. This CDR3 is 15 amino acids long. V lost 0 bases, J lost 6 bases, and 12 bases lay in between. Looked up from germline, CDR1 is SGDLS and CDR2 is YYNGEE.

This clone has only a few counts. The V call is TRBV6-6, the J call TRBJ2-3, with TRBD2 matching over 10 bases. The CDR3 spans 15 residues. The junction had 3 bases not matched to a gene; V was cut back by 5 bases and J by 1 base. Germline V CDR1 and CDR2: MNHNY, SVGAGI (reference sequence). CDR3 region: CASSPGLAGTDTQYF. CDR3 DNA sequence: TGTGCCAGCAGTCCAGGACTAGCGGGCACAGATACGCAGTATTTT.

This clone was seen a handful of times. Other DNA sequences within the sample encode an identical CDR3. The chain links TRBV4-3 to TRBJ2-3, with 8 bases identical to TRBD2. The CDR3 consists of 17 residues. CDR1 is LGHNA and CDR2 is YSLEER in the germline V gene. J was trimmed by 2 bases and V by 1 base; bases with no gene match: 8. The CDR3 protein is CASSQGPAGGITDTQYF. The CDR3 coding sequence is TGCGCCAGCAGCCAAGGTCCCGCGGGGGGTATCACAGATACGCAGTATTTT.

The V gene is TRBV9, the J gene TRBJ2-3, with TRBD2 matching 9 bases. This CDR3 comprises 16 residues. J was trimmed by 6 bases and V by 1 base; bases with no gene match: 9. Germline CDR1 is SGDLS and CDR2 is YYNGEE. The chain's CDR3 is CASSVTGGGVVDTQYF. The CDR3 bases are TGTGCCAGCAGCGTAACTGGCGGGGGGGTGGTTGATACGCAGTATTTT.

The DNA of the CDR3 is TGTGCCAGCAGCCCGGACAGCTATGGCTACACCTTC. Translation: CASSPDSYGYTF. The V gene is TRBV7-2, the J gene TRBJ1-2, with D maybe TRBD1 (6 bases). CDR3 size: 12 residues. CDR1 SGHTA and CDR2 FQGNSA come from the germline V gene. V was clipped by 5 bases and J by 4 bases, with 8 bases between them.

This sequence joins TRBV2 and TRBJ1-4, with unresolved D. The CDR3 extends over 16 amino acids. Trimming removed 4 bases at V and 5 bases at J, with 17 bases between. Germline CDR1 and CDR2: SNHLY and FYNNEI. CDR3 region: CASSVGQPGLNEKLFF. The CDR3 DNA sequence: TGTGCCAGCAGTGTCGGGCAGCCGGGGTTAAATGAAAAACTGTTTTTT. Full variable domain (rest looked up from reference TRBV2 and TRBJ1-4): EPEVTQTPSHQVTQMGQEVILRCVPISNHLYFYWYRQILGQKVEFLVSFYNNEISEKSEIFDDQFSVERPDGSNFTLKIRSTKLEDSAMYFCASSVGQPGLNEKLFFGSGTQLSVL.

J is TRBJ2-7 and V is TRBV5-5; 9 nucleotides match TRBD1. From germline, CDR1 is SGHKS and CDR2 YYEKEE (reference sequence). The CDR3 is 15 residues long. Losses at the gene ends were 2 bases for V and 6 bases for J; bases not matched to a gene: 9. The CDR3: CASSLTGTGRGEQYF. The CDR3 DNA is TGTGCCAGCAGCTTAACGGGGACAGGGAGAGGCGAGCAGTACTTC. The full variable domain, in which reference TRBV5-5 and TRBJ2-7 provide the parts outside the CDR3, is DAGVTQSPTHLIKTRGQQVTLRCSPISGHKSVSWYQQVLGQGPQFIFQYYEKEERGRGNFPDRFSARQFPNYSSELNVNALLLGDSALYLCASSLTGTGRGEQYFGPGTRLTVT.

This clone has a handful of counts. The V call is TRBV4-2, the J call TRBJ2-5, with TRBD2 as a possible D gene (6 bases). CDR1 is LGHNA and CDR2 is YNFKEQ in the germline V gene. V gave up 0 bases and J gave up 5 bases, with 16 bases separating them. This CDR3 region has 16 residues. The chain's CDR3 is CASSQDGSRRDETQYF. In nucleotides, the CDR3 is TGTGCCAGCAGCCAAGACGGGAGCAGGCGGGACGAGACCCAGTACTTC.

V usage is TRBV6-5 and J usage is TRBJ1-2, with D perhaps matching TRBD1 (6 bases). Germline assignment: CDR1 MNHEY and CDR2 SVGAGI. Trimming took 5 bases from V and 4 from J, leaving 14 bases between them. The CDR3 loop spans 14 amino acids. The CDR3 loop is CASSRRDTAYGYTF. The CDR3 coding sequence is TGTGCCAGCAGTCGCCGGGACACGGCCTATGGCTACACCTTC.

The rearrangement uses TRBV30 and TRBJ1-1; D perhaps matches TRBD1 (6 bases). CDR1 and CDR2 (germline): GTSNPN, SVGIG (reference sequence). The CDR3 spans 12 residues. V lost 5 bases, J lost 0 bases, and 7 bases lay in between. The CDR3 DNA is TGTGCCTGGGACAGGATGAACACTGAAGCTTTCTTT. Its translation is CAWDRMNTEAFF. Full variable domain (rest looked up from reference TRBV30 and TRBJ1-1): SQTIHQWPATLVQPVGSPLSLECTVEGTSNPNLYWYRQAAGRGLQLLFYSVGIGQISSEVPQNLSASRPQDRQFILSSKKLLLSDSGFYLCAWDRMNTEAFFGQGTRLTVV.

The chain recombines TRBV5-1 with TRBJ1-1, with D perhaps TRBD1 (6 bases). The CDR3 contains 15 residues. V dropped 7 bases and J dropped 0 bases, with 16 bases sitting between them. The germline CDR1 and CDR2 sequences are SGHRS and YFSETQ. The CDR3 here is CASSTQGYLNTEAFF. CDR3 in DNA: TGCGCCAGCTCAACTCAGGGGTATTTGAACACTGAAGCTTTCTTT.

This sequence joins TRBV6-1 and TRBJ1-5, with D perhaps matching TRBD1 (6 bases). The CDR3 runs to 15 residues. The germline CDR1 and CDR2 sequences are MNHNS and SASEGT. V dropped 0 bases and J dropped 9 bases, with 15 bases sitting between them. Here the CDR3 DNA reads TGTGCCAGCAGTGAAGCGAGGCAGGGGTCGTGGCCCCAGCATTTT. Translation: CASSEARQGSWPQHF.

The chain is built from TRBV15 and TRBJ2-7; D may be TRBD1 (5 bases). The CDR3 runs to 15 residues. Trimming shortened V by 0 bases and J by 9 bases, and 18 bases separated the two germline ends. Germline CDR1 reads LNHNV; CDR2 reads YYDKDF (reference sequence). CDR3 nucleotide sequence: TGTGCCACCAGCAGAGATGAAGCAGGGATATCAGGGCAGTACTTC. Its protein is CATSRDEAGISGQYF.

This chain links TRBV12-5 with TRBJ2-3; D call uncertain. The CDR3 has 13 amino acids. The V end lost 6 bases, the J end lost 4 bases, and 11 bases lay between the germline ends. Germline CDR1 reads LGHNT; CDR2 reads FRNRAP. This CDR3 is CASGRVEADTQYF. The CDR3 DNA reads TGTGCTAGTGGCCGCGTAGAAGCAGATACGCAGTATTTT.